The 21 T cell receptor beta chains presented below share a single source sample, sequenced in a study of cytomegalovirus exposure and HLA in healthy donors. Researchers ran the PCR with 60 Vbeta and 13 Jbeta primers. Produced via immunoSEQ multiplex PCR; TCRdb's table is partial and in-frame only. The sample records approximately 140,000 clones, roughly 80% being singletons. Material for sequencing was PBMCs. The receptors shown here come from a human donor in good health.

This clone was detected a few times. Germline and junction disagree at one end, which may indicate a read error. The V call is TRBV7-9, the J call TRBJ1-2; 11 bases are shared with TRBD1. This CDR3 has 16 amino acids. Germline V CDR1 and CDR2: SEHNR, FQNEAQ (reference sequence). The CDR3: CSSSLSTGQGGGGYTF. DNA of the CDR3: TGTTCCAGCAGCTTAAGTACGGGACAGGGGGGAGGAGGCTACACCTTC.

The J gene is TRBJ2-1, the V gene TRBV2, with TRBD2 matching 7 bases. The V gene end was trimmed by 2 bases and the J gene end by 4 bases; junction bases not matched to a gene: 11. Germline CDR1 SNHLY, CDR2 FYNNEI. CDR3 size: 17 residues. The CDR3 loop is CASSERFVASGYNEQFF. DNA of the CDR3: TGTGCCAGCAGTGAAAGATTCGTGGCTAGCGGATACAATGAGCAGTTCTTC.

The chain joins TRBV5-1 to TRBJ2-1; possibly TRBD2 for D (8 bases). The CDR3 runs 21 residues. Germline CDR1 is SGHRS and CDR2 is YFSETQ. V dropped 3 bases and J dropped 2 bases, with 30 bases sitting between them. This chain's CDR3 is CASSSELLAVPLRGTYNEQFF. CDR3 nucleotide sequence: TGCGCCAGCAGCTCCGAATTACTAGCGGTCCCGCTCAGGGGGACCTACAATGAGCAGTTCTTC.

The J gene is TRBJ1-3, the V gene TRBV6-6; weak D call: TRBD1 (5 bases). The CDR3 spans 16 residues. Per the germline V gene, CDR1 is MNHNY and CDR2 is SVGAGI (reference sequence). Trimming pared 2 bases from V and 3 bases from J, leaving 14 bases between. Here the CDR3 reads CASSYTRGELGNTIYF. In DNA, the CDR3 is TGTGCCAGCAGTTACACGCGGGGGGAGCTTGGAAACACCATATATTTT.

The chain combines TRBV2 with TRBJ2-1; the match to TRBD2 covers 8 bases. V shed 7 bases, J shed 7 bases, and the junction held 9 bases outside the gene matches. Germline CDR1 is SNHLY and CDR2 is FYNNEI. The CDR3 has 14 residues. Here the CDR3 reads CASKKVLAGNEQFF. The CDR3 bases are TGTGCCAGCAAGAAAGTTTTAGCGGGGAATGAGCAGTTCTTC. The whole variable domain, filled in from reference TRBV2 and TRBJ2-1, reads EPEVTQTPSHQVTQMGQEVILRCVPISNHLYFYWYRQILGQKVEFLVSFYNNEISEKSEIFDDQFSVERPDGSNFTLKIRSTKLEDSAMYFCASKKVLAGNEQFFGPGTRLTVL.

The count of this clone is one. The chain combines TRBV6-5 with TRBJ2-1; 12 bases agree with TRBD2. The junction had 2 bases not matched to a gene; V was cut back by 5 bases and J by 6 bases. This CDR3 is built from 14 residues. CDR1 is MNHEY, CDR2 SVGAGI, per germline. In DNA, the CDR3 is TGTGCCAGCAGTCGGACTAGCGGGGTCAATGAGCAGTTCTTC. It encodes CASSRTSGVNEQFF.

V is TRBV14 and J is TRBJ1-2; 7 bases match TRBD1. J lost 5 bases, V lost 4 bases, and 7 bases had no gene match. Per the germline V gene, CDR1 is SGHDN and CDR2 is FVKESK. The CDR3 length is 14 residues. The CDR3 DNA reads as TGTGCCAGCAGCCGGGACAGCTATAGTTATGGCTACACCTTC. Its translation is CASSRDSYSYGYTF.

The CDR3 sequence is CASTQNEDRLFRNQPQHF. CDR3 sequence (DNA): TGCGCCAGCACCCAAAACGAGGACAGGCTCTTTCGGAATCAGCCCCAGCATTTT. The chain joins TRBV23-1 to TRBJ1-5; 7 nucleotides align to TRBD1. TRBV23-1 is filed as an ORF, its function uncertain. The CDR3 contains 18 residues. V lost 7 bases and J lost 4; bases outside the gene matches: 19.

This clone has more than one count but fewer than ten. V and J are TRBV6-1 and TRBJ1-5; D not certain. CDR3 length: 14 amino acids. CDR1 and CDR2 from the germline V gene are MNHNS and SASEGT. V gave up 0 bases and J gave up 1 base, with 4 bases separating them. The DNA for the CDR3 is TGTGCCAGCAGTGAAGCAACAAGCAATCAGCCCCAGCATTTT. This codes for CASSEATSNQPQHF.

The chain joins TRBV13 to TRBJ2-7, with D possibly being TRBD2 (6 bases). V dropped 2 bases and J dropped 6 bases, with 8 bases sitting between them. The germline gives CDR1 PRHDT, CDR2 FYEKMQ (reference sequence). This CDR3 contains 12 residues. The CDR3: CASSLRESEQYF. The DNA for the CDR3 is TGTGCCAGCAGCTTACGGGAGAGCGAGCAGTACTTC.

V and J are TRBV5-4 and TRBJ2-7; D possibly corresponds to TRBD1 (5 bases). Germline loops: CDR1 SGHNT, CDR2 YYREEE (reference sequence). V was clipped by 4 bases and J by 2 bases, with 16 bases between them. The length of the CDR3 is 15 residues. This chain's CDR3 is CASSPAGKWTYEQYF. DNA of the CDR3: TGTGCCAGCAGCCCGGCAGGGAAGTGGACCTACGAGCAGTACTTC.

This CDR3 reads CASSEFGDIEEKLFF. Written as DNA, the CDR3 is TGTGCCAGCAGTGAATTCGGGGATATAGAGGAAAAACTGTTTTTT. The chain employs TRBV25-1 and TRBJ1-4; no firm D call. V lost 1 base and J lost 8, with 14 bases in between. The CDR3 runs 15 residues. Germline CDR1 and CDR2: MGHDK and SYGVNS.

CDR3: CASSSGRGGDTDTQYF. The CDR3 coding sequence is TGTGCCAGCAGTTCGGGGCGGGGAGGGGACACAGATACGCAGTATTTT. This chain uses TRBV28 with TRBJ2-3, with 7 bases identical to TRBD2. This CDR3 has 16 amino acids. Unmatched junction bases numbered 9, after V lost 4 bases and J lost 2 bases. Germline CDR1 MDHEN, CDR2 SYDVKM.

The genes are TRBV10-2 and TRBJ1-4; weak D call: TRBD1 (6 bases). From germline, CDR1 is WSHSY and CDR2 SAAADI. This CDR3 comprises 14 residues. V shed 8 bases and J shed 3 bases, with 13 bases lying between them. CDR3 protein: CASRRTVANEKLFF. CDR3 bases: TGCGCCAGCCGCCGGACAGTAGCTAATGAAAAACTGTTTTTT.

The chain combines TRBV27 with TRBJ1-5, with 10 bases identical to TRBD1. The CDR3 sequence is 16 residues long. The germline V gene encodes CDR1 MNHEY and CDR2 SMNVEV (reference sequence). V gave up 5 bases and J gave up 4 bases; unmatched junction bases: 8. CDR3 sequence: CASSTTGGFGNQPQHF. The DNA of the CDR3 is TGTGCCAGCAGTACGACAGGGGGCTTCGGGAATCAGCCCCAGCATTTT.

The chain carries TRBV28 and TRBJ1-1; D call uncertain. CDR1 MDHEN and CDR2 SYDVKM come from the germline V gene. The CDR3 consists of 14 residues. The V end was cut by 3 bases, the J end by 6 bases, with 14 bases between. The CDR3: CASSFSTSGAEAFF. As DNA, the CDR3 is TGTGCCAGCAGTTTTTCGACCTCGGGTGCTGAAGCTTTCTTT.

V gene TRBV1 combines with J gene TRBJ2-5; the table's D call, TRBD2, was not checked against the DNA. TRBV1 corresponds to a pseudogene. The CDR3 has 19 amino acids. In nucleotides, the CDR3 is TGCACCAGCAGCCAACCATTCCTCATAGCGGGAGTCCAGGAAGAGACCCAGTACTTC. It codes for CTSSQPFLIAGVQEETQYF.

This clone was seen more than once but under ten times. The chain couples TRBV6-5 to TRBJ2-5, with TRBD2 as a possible D gene (6 bases). Trimming cost V 6 bases and J 5 bases, with 16 bases left between them. Germline V gives CDR1 MNHEY, CDR2 SVGAGI. This CDR3 spans 14 amino acids. CDR3 residues: CASSPGRGAETQYF. The CDR3 nucleotides read TGTGCCAGCAGCCCAGGGCGGGGCGCTGAGACCCAGTACTTC.

In DNA form, the CDR3 reads TGTGCCAGCAGCCCGGGCGCCCAGGAGGGAGTGGGGGCTTTCTTT. This translates into CASSPGAQEGVGAFF. The chain joins TRBV5-4 to TRBJ1-1; no clear D gene. The CDR3 spans 15 residues. Germline loops: CDR1 SGHNT, CDR2 YYREEE (reference sequence). V lost 4 bases and J 11 bases, leaving 24 bases between the germline ends.

The rearrangement links TRBV30 to TRBJ2-5; 9 bases are a match to TRBD2. The CDR3 extends over 15 amino acids. The junction had 7 bases not matched to a gene; V was cut back by 0 bases and J by 5 bases. Germline CDR1 GTSNPN, CDR2 SVGIG (reference sequence). CDR3: CAWSVFSGGGETQYF. The DNA for the CDR3 is TGTGCCTGGAGTGTGTTTAGCGGGGGAGGGGAGACCCAGTACTTC.

The V gene is TRBV6-1, the J gene TRBJ2-2, with TRBD2 matching over 8 bases. The V segment lost 10 bases and the J segment 5 bases; nucleotides outside the gene matches: 9. This CDR3 comprises 14 residues. In germline, CDR1 is MNHNS, CDR2 SASEGT. The DNA for the CDR3 is TGTGCCACCCTGGAAGCGGGAGCTACCGGGGAGCTGTTTTTT. This gives the protein CATLEAGATGELFF.